This T cell receptor beta chain was sequenced during a study of molecular identifiers for immune sequencing clone quantification. The junction had 6 bases not matched to a gene; V was cut back by 1 base and J by 7 bases. CDR1 and CDR2 (germline): LGHNT, FRNRAP. CDR3 length: 15 amino acids. Via MiXCR, TCRdb re-called the PCR reads, giving one row per CDR3 protein. The table lists under 600,000 distinct CDR3 sequences, around 23% of them singletons. With regard to this clonotype: The antigen is not known.

Study-wide points: Naive cells had under 1% of molecules in clones above 20 RNA copies, effectors over 98%.

V is TRBV12-5 and J is TRBJ1-4, with TRBD1 matching over 7 bases. This receptor was identified in a human donor in good health. Some libraries in this study had Jurkat cell RNA spiked in. Sequencing was performed on naive CD8+ T cells from blood, with Jurkat cell RNA spiked in. Documented subset: FACS-sorted CD8+CD4-CCR7+CD45RA+ naive T cells. The CDR3 region has the DNA TGTGCTAGTGGTTTGGACGTGACAGGGACTGAAAAACTGTTTTTT. Protein sequence: CASGLDVTGTEKLFF.